This paragraph covers one T cell receptor (beta chain) sequence. Seattle's enrolled individuals joined amid active infection and were then monitored longitudinally. Original handling: Counts of nucleated cells, estimated from reference gene primer amplification, were obtained. Profiling relied on immunoSEQ multiplex PCR, and the TCRdb table lists in-frame clones only, not all of them. V and J calls and clone size follow that table, whereas D and trimming were derived from the DNA. Found here are 200,000 to 300,000 clones, more than 90% of them singletons; the top ten hold 2.5% to 3%. These data are taken from a study of blood T cell repertoires in COVID-19. Background on the study: COVID-19 samples collected from the United States, Italy and Spain covered acute and convalescent phases. From T cells, B-cell-depleted T cells, or PBMCs came the material, which was cDNA or gDNA.

Per the germline V gene, CDR1 is LGHNA and CDR2 is YSLEER. J was trimmed by 2 bases and V by 3 bases; bases with no gene match: 12. This CDR3 region has 18 residues. This chain connects TRBV4-3 to TRBJ2-2, with 7 bases matching TRBD2. Sequencing was done on a sample of peripheral blood. The sequence was obtained from a person aged 18 to 35 with COVID-19, enrolled during active disease. The CDR3 sequence: CASSHRLVAGRNTGELFF. The CDR3 DNA follows: TGCGCCAGCAGCCACCGGTTGGTAGCGGGTCGTAACACCGGGGAGCTGTTTTTT.